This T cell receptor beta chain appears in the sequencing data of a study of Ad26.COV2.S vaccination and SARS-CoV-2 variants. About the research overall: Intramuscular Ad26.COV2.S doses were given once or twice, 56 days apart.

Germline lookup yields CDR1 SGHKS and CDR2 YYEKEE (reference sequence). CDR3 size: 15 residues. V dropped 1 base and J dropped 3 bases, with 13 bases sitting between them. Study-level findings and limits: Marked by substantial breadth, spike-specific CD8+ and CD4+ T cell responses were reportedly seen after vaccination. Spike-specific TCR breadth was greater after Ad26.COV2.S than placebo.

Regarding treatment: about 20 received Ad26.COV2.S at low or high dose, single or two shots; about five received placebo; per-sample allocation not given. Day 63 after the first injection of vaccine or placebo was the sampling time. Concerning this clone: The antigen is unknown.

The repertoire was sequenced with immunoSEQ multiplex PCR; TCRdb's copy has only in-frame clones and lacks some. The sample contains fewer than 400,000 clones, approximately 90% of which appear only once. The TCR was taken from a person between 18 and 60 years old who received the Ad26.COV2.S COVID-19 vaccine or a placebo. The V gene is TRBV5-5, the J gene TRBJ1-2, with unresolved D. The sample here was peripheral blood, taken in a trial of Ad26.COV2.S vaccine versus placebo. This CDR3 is CASSLIGGLYYGYTF. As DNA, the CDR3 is TGTGCCAGCAGCTTGATAGGAGGGTTGTACTATGGCTACACCTTC.